This is a list of T cell receptor beta chains from one sample in a study of CD8 T cells in ankylosing spondylitis. TCRdb re-called the 5' RACE reads through MiXCR, storing one row per CDR3 protein. Here the sample spans under 200,000 distinct CDR3 sequences, under 15% being singletons. The sequenced sample consisted of blood, either unsorted or a sorted T cell fraction (not recorded which). Every receptor here comes from a female donor with ankylosing spondylitis or in good health (not recorded which). Both conserved end residues are part of each CDR3. A D gene is named only where the DNA matches it firmly. The size field is filled for only some rows; it gives once, few, many or a size class.

many	.	TRBV7-2	TRBJ2-1	TGTGCCAGCAGCTCCGACCGTTACAATGAGCAGTTCTTC	CASSSDRYNEQFF
many	.	TRBV6-1	TRBJ1-4	TGTGCCAGCACCGAAGGGCGACTCAGGGAAAAACTGTTTTTT	CASTEGRLREKLFF
few	TRBD2	TRBV7-6	TRBJ2-1	TGTGCCAGCAGCTTACCACTGCGGGAGCGGCATGAGCAGTTCTTC	CASSLPLRERHEQFF
many	.	TRBV28	TRBJ1-1	TGTGCCAGCAGTTTACCCACCGCGGGCACTGAAGCTTTCTTT	CASSLPTAGTEAFF
many	TRBD1	TRBV6-2/TRBV6-3	TRBJ1-6	TGTGCCAGCAGTTACTCGAGTGGGACAGGGGAACGATCACCCCTCCACTTT	CASSYSSGTGERSPLHF
many	.	TRBV6-2/TRBV6-3	TRBJ2-5	TGTGCCAGCACCCTTGGCGGACCTGGGGAGACCCAGTACTTC	CASTLGGPGETQYF
few	TRBD1	TRBV6-6	TRBJ2-7	TGTGCCAGCAGTTTGGACAGGGCCCGGCAGTACTTC	CASSLDRARQYF
.	.	TRBV19	TRBJ1-5	TGTGCCAGTTCAGACTATAGCAATCAGCCCCAGCATTTT	CASSDYSNQPQHF
few	.	TRBV15	TRBJ2-7	TGTGCCACCAGCAGAGATAGGGTAACCTACGAGCAGTACTTC	CATSRDRVTYEQYF
few	TRBD2	TRBV7-2	TRBJ2-3	TGTGCCAGCAGCTTAGCTGGGGGCGGGAGGACAGATACGCAGTATTTT	CASSLAGGGRTDTQYF
few	.	TRBV6-1	TRBJ2-7	TGTGCCAGCAGTGAGAATTTATACGAGCAGTACTTC	CASSENLYEQYF
many	.	TRBV2	TRBJ2-2	TGTGCCAGCAGTGAAGAATCGGAGAGCGGGGAGCTGTTTTTT	CASSEESESGELFF
.	.	TRBV6-5	TRBJ1-1	TGTGCCAGCAGTTTACCCGCGACAGGGAACACTGAAGCTTTCTTT	CASSLPATGNTEAFF
few	.	TRBV4-2	TRBJ2-3	TGTGCCAGCAGCCAAGAGGATTCTAACGGAGATACGCAGTATTTT	CASSQEDSNGDTQYF
few	.	TRBV5-1	TRBJ2-5	TGCGCCAGCAGGGGGACATGGGAGACCCAGTACTTC	CASRGTWETQYF